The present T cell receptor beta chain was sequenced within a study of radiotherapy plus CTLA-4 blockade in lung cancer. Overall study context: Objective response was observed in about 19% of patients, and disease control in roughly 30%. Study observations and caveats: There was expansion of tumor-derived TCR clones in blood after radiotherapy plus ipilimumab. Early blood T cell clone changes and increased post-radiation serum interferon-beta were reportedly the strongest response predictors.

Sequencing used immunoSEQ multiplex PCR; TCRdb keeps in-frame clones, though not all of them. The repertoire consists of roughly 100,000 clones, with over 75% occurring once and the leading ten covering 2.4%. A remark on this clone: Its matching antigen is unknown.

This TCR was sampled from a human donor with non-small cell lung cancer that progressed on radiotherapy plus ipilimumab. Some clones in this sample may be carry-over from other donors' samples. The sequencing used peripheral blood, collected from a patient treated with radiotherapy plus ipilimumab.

The CDR3 is CASVVAANTGELFF. In nucleotides, the CDR3 is TGTGCCAGCGTGGTGGCAGCTAACACCGGGGAGCTGTTTTTT. The chain links TRBV13 to TRBJ2-2, with D hard to call. Trimming cost V 8 bases and J 2 bases, with 12 bases left between them. There are 14 residues in the CDR3. The V gene's germline CDR1 is PRHDT and CDR2 FYEKMQ (reference sequence). Based on the CDR3 plus reference TRBV13 and TRBJ2-2, the full variable domain is AAGVIQSPRHLIKEKRETATLKCYPIPRHDTVYWYQQGPGQDPQFLISFYEKMQSDKGSIPDRFSAQQFSDYHSELNMSSLELGDSALYFCASVVAANTGELFFGEGSRLTVL.